These T cell receptor beta chains were read from a single sample in a study of response to subunit inactivated influenza vaccine. TCRdb fed the RT-PCR reads into MiXCR, producing one record per CDR3 protein. This sample has a few hundred thousand distinct CDR3 sequences; about 20% occur once, and the top ten carry 10%. The specimen comprised PBMCs from blood, sampled less than 22 months after vaccination. The source of these receptors is a man between 45 and 75 years old who received an inactivated influenza vaccine. The CDR3 runs from the conserved cysteine through the conserved F or W. The order of the fields is clone size, D gene, J gene, V gene, CDR3 DNA, CDR3 protein. A D gene is named only where the DNA matches it firmly. The listing skips clone size in some rows; elsewhere it reads once, few, many or a size class.

NA,NA,TRBJ2-1,TRBV12-3/TRBV12-4,TGTGCCAGCAGTTTTAAGGTTGGGGAGCAGTTCTTC,CASSFKVGEQFF
NA,NA,TRBJ1-2,TRBV7-2,TGTGCCAGCAGCCCAGGGTTGGGTATGCTGGCGGGCTACACCTTC,CASSPGLGMLAGYTF
many,NA,TRBJ1-5,TRBV19,TGTGCCAGTACCAAATCCTGGGGATCCAATCAGCCCCAGCATTTT,CASTKSWGSNQPQHF
few,NA,TRBJ2-1,TRBV28,TGTGCCAGCAGTTTAATGCCCCTAGATGAGCAGTTCTTC,CASSLMPLDEQFF
many,TRBD1,TRBJ1-1,TRBV5-5,TGTGCCAGCAGCTTGGACAGGGGCACTGAAGCTTTCTTT,CASSLDRGTEAFF
few,NA,TRBJ1-6,TRBV30,TGTGCCTGGACCAGACAGAACTATAATTCACCCCTCCACTTT,CAWTRQNYNSPLHF
many,NA,TRBJ1-1,TRBV28,TGTGCCAGTAGAAAACAAGGTAACACTGAAGCTTTCTTT,CASRKQGNTEAFF
NA,TRBD2,TRBJ2-3,TRBV5-1,TGCGCCAGCAGCTGGCGGGCTAGCGGAAACACAGATACGCAGTATTTT,CASSWRASGNTDTQYF
NA,NA,TRBJ2-2,TRBV2,TGTGCCAGCAAGCAGGGACGCGACACCGGGGAGCTGTTTTTT,CASKQGRDTGELFF
NA,NA,TRBJ2-5,TRBV7-8,TGTGCCAGCAGCCGTAGTCGCTTCGCGGGACAGAAAGAGACCCAGTACTTC,CASSRSRFAGQKETQYF
few,NA,TRBJ1-1,TRBV11-1,TGTGCCAGCAGCCCACTTCGTCGTACGAACACTGAAGCTTTCTTT,CASSPLRRTNTEAFF